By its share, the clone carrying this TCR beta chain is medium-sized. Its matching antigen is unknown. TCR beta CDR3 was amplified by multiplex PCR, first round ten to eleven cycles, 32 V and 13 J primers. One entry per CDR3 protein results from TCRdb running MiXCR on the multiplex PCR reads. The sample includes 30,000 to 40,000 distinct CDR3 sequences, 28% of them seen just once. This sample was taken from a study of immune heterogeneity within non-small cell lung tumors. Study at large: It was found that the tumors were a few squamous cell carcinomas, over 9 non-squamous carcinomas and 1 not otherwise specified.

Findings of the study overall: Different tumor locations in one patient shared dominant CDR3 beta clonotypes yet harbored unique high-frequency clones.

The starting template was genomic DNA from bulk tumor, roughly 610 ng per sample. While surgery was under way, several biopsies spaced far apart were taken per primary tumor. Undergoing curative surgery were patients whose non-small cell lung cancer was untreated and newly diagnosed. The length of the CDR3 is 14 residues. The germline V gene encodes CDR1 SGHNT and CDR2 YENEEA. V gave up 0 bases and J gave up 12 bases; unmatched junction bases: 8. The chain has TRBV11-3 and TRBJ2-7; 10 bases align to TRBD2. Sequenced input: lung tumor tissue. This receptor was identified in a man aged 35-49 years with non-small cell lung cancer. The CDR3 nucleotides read TGTGCCAGCAGCTTAGACGGGACTAGCGAAATACTGTACTTC. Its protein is CASSLDGTSEILYF. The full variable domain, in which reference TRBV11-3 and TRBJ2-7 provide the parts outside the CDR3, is EAGVVQSPRYKIIEKKQPVAFWCNPISGHNTLYWYLQNLGQGPELLIRYENEEAVDDSQLPKDRFSAERLKGVDSTLKIQPAELGDSAVYLCASSLDGTSEILYFGPGTRLTVT.